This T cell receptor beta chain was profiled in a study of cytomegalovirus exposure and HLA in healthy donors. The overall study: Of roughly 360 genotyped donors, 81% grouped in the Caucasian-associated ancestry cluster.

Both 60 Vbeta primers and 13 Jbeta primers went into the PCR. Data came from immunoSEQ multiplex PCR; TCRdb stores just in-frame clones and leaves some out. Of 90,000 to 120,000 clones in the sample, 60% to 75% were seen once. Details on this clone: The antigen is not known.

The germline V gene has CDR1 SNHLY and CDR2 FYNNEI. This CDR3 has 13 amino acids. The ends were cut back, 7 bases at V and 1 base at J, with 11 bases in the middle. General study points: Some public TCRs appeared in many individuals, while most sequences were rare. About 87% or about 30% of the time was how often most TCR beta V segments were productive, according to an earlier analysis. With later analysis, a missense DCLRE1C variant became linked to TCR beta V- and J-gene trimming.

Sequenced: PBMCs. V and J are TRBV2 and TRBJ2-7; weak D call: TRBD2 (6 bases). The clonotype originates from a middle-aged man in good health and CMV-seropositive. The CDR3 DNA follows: TGTGCCAGCACGCGAGGAGGGTCCTACGAGCAGTACGTC. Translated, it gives CASTRGGSYEQYV.